This TCR beta chain originates from a study of blood T cell repertoires in COVID-19. On the study more broadly: In each case, the material was cDNA or gDNA derived from T cells, B-cell-depleted T cells, or PBMCs.

The CDR3 extends over 17 amino acids. The ends were cut back, 0 bases at V and 6 bases at J, with 18 bases in the middle. CDR1 and CDR2 (germline): SGHRS, YFSETQ. Per the authors' pipeline: Amplification with reference gene primers provided the estimates of nucleated cell counts. Some clones are missing from TCRdb's copy, which holds only in-frame ones; the method was immunoSEQ multiplex PCR. That table is the source of V, J and clone size, and D and trimming were worked out from the DNA. The sample consists of approximately 270,000 clones, approximately 85% of them appearing once. Across fewer than 25 US areas, participants ranged in age from about 18 to 89 years. Donors were grouped by their self-reported clinical history.

The TCR was taken from a woman aged 25 to 39 who had recovered from COVID-19. The chain has TRBV5-1 and TRBJ1-4; a possible D gene is TRBD1 (6 bases). Source material: PBMCs or T cells enriched from blood (not recorded which). The CDR3 sequence: CASSLAGQLGGYEKLFF. In DNA, the CDR3 is TGCGCCAGCAGCTTGGCTGGACAGCTTGGCGGTTATGAAAAACTGTTTTTT.